The present T cell receptor (beta chain) was sequenced within a study of blood T cell repertoires in COVID-19. On the study more broadly: The cDNA or gDNA used as material had been derived from T cells, B-cell-depleted T cells, or PBMCs.

Profiling relied on immunoSEQ multiplex PCR, and the TCRdb table lists in-frame clones only, not all of them. The sample comprises 350,000 or so clones, over 85% of which are singletons, and about 3.9% rests with the top ten. Seattle researchers signed up patients amid active infection and tracked them longitudinally. This CDR3 contains 15 residues. The germline gives CDR1 LGHNA, CDR2 YNFKEQ. V gave up 1 base and J gave up 3 bases; unmatched junction bases: 1. This sequence was found in a woman aged 55-70 years with COVID-19, enrolled during active disease. This chain joins TRBV4-2 and TRBJ1-4; 8 bases line up with TRBD1. Input material: peripheral blood. In nucleotides, the CDR3 is TGTGCCAGCAGCCAAGGACAGGGGTCTAATGAAAAACTGTTTTTT. Translation gives CASSQGQGSNEKLFF.